Listed below are T cell receptor beta chains from one sample, sequenced in a study of beta chain features in type 1 diabetes. Produced via immunoSEQ multiplex PCR; TCRdb's table is partial and in-frame only. The sample records around 280,000 clones, approximately 16% being singletons. Sample: naive CD4+ T cells from blood. These receptors were taken from a man younger than 30 with type 1 diabetes. CDR3s include the opening cysteine and the closing phenylalanine or tryptophan. A D gene is named only where the DNA matches it firmly. The size entry is marked missing in some rows and otherwise reads once, few, many or a size class.

TGTGCCAGCAGCTCCCCTGAGAGGGAGACCCAGTACTTC	CASSSPERETQYF	few	TRBJ2-5	TRBV7-2	-
TGTGCCTGGACGCGGGAGCGGCTCACAGATACGCAGTATTTT	CAWTRERLTDTQYF	-	TRBJ2-3	TRBV30	TRBD2
TGCGCCAGCAGCGAGGGACTAGCGGGGGGGTACGAGCAGTACTTC	CASSEGLAGGYEQYF	-	TRBJ2-7	TRBV5-1	TRBD2
TGTGCCAGCAGCTATATTCGGGAGACTGAAGCTTTCTTT	CASSYIRETEAFF	-	TRBJ1-1	TRBV7-9	-
TGCGCCAGCAGCCAAGATTCAACGTACTCCTACGGGCAGTACTTC	CASSQDSTYSYGQYF	-	TRBJ2-7	TRBV4-1	-
TGTGCCATCAGTGAGCCCGGACAGACGAACACTGAAGCTTTCTTT	CAISEPGQTNTEAFF	few	TRBJ1-1	TRBV10-3	-
TGTGCCAGTAGTATACCAGGGGCATCCAGTCAGCCCCAGCATTTT	CASSIPGASSQPQHF	-	TRBJ1-5	TRBV19	-
TGTGCCAGCAGCTTAGGAGTTACAAACATTCAGTACTTC	CASSLGVTNIQYF	-	TRBJ2-4	TRBV7-9	-
TGCGCCAGCAGCCAAGTCCAGGCGGGGGGGCCCTACGAGCAGTACTTC	CASSQVQAGGPYEQYF	few	TRBJ2-7	TRBV4-3	TRBD2
TGCAGTGCTAGAGTCTATAATGAGCAGTTCTTC	CSARVYNEQFF	few	TRBJ2-1	TRBV20-1	-
TGCGCCAGCAGACGACAGGGGGCCACCTACAATGAGCAGTTCTTC	CASRRQGATYNEQFF	-	TRBJ2-1	TRBV4-1	TRBD1
TGTGCCTGGAGCGCGACGGTACGCGGAGAGACCCAGTACTTC	CAWSATVRGETQYF	few	TRBJ2-5	TRBV30	-
TGTGCCAGCAGCCGAACAGGGGACCACGAGCAGTACTTC	CASSRTGDHEQYF	few	TRBJ2-7	TRBV7-2	TRBD1
TGTGCCAGCAGTTACTTGGCAGGGAACTACGAGCAGTACTTC	CASSYLAGNYEQYF	few	TRBJ2-7	TRBV6-5	-
TGTGCCAGCAGTTACTCGAAGGGCAGGGGCACCTACGAGCAGTACTTC	CASSYSKGRGTYEQYF	-	TRBJ2-7	TRBV6-5	-
TGTGCCAGCAGCCCCCAGGGAGAGACCCAGTACTTC	CASSPQGETQYF	few	TRBJ2-5	TRBV7-9	-
TGTGCCAGCAGTGAAGCCTACTACGGGACAGGGTTCCACGAGCAGTACTTC	CASSEAYYGTGFHEQYF	-	TRBJ2-7	TRBV6-1	TRBD1
TGTGCCAGCAGCTTTCCGGGCTCCTATAATTCACCCCTCCACTTT	CASSFPGSYNSPLHF	-	TRBJ1-6	TRBV7-9	-
TGTGCCAGCAGCATGCGCAGGGTAGGCGTCGATGGCTACACCTTC	CASSMRRVGVDGYTF	-	TRBJ1-2	TRBV7-2	-
TGTGCCAGCAGCTTAGTTGTCAGAGATACGCAGTATTTT	CASSLVVRDTQYF	few	TRBJ2-3	TRBV7-6	-
TGCGCCAGCAGCCAAGAGGTGACTAGCGGGGGGACGAACACCGGGGAGCTGTTTTTT	CASSQEVTSGGTNTGELFF	-	TRBJ2-2	TRBV4-3	TRBD2
TGTGCCAGCAGTTTATTTCAGGGGATGAACACTGAAGCTTTCTTT	CASSLFQGMNTEAFF	few	TRBJ1-1	TRBV28	-
TGTGCCATCAGTCAGGGACTAGCGGGAGTCCACGAGCAGTACTTC	CAISQGLAGVHEQYF	few	TRBJ2-7	TRBV10-3	TRBD2
TGCGCCAGCAGCTACGGCCGGGGGGGGGACTTCCCAGATACGCAGTATTTT	CASSYGRGGDFPDTQYF	once	TRBJ2-3	TRBV5-1	TRBD2
TGTGCCTGGAGTGTGGACAGGCGCTCCGGGGAGCTGTTTTTT	CAWSVDRRSGELFF	few	TRBJ2-2	TRBV30	TRBD1
TGTGCCAGCAGCCCTAGCGGGGGGGCCCCAGATACGCAGTATTTT	CASSPSGGAPDTQYF	few	TRBJ2-3	TRBV11-3	TRBD2
TGTGCAGCCTGGAGAGGTGGCATGAACACTGAAGCTTTCTTT	CAAWRGGMNTEAFF	few	TRBJ1-1	TRBV28	-
TGTGCCAGCAGCTTAGCCTGGACTCTCTATGGCTACACCTTC	CASSLAWTLYGYTF	few	TRBJ1-2	TRBV7-2	-
TGCGCCAGCAGCCACGGACAGGGGGGTAATGAGCAGTTCTTC	CASSHGQGGNEQFF	-	TRBJ2-1	TRBV5-1	TRBD1
TGTGCCAGCAGTCGAACTACTAGCGGGAGACACGAGCAGTACTTC	CASSRTTSGRHEQYF	few	TRBJ2-7	TRBV6-1	TRBD2
TGTGCCAGCTCTCAACTGGACAGCTATGGCTACACCTTC	CASSQLDSYGYTF	-	TRBJ1-2	TRBV18	-
TGCGCCAGCAGCCAAGGTAGCGGGGGACTGGGAATTCAGTACTTC	CASSQGSGGLGIQYF	few	TRBJ2-4	TRBV4-1	TRBD2
TGTGCCTGGAACCCTAGAGGTCGGCAGACTTACACCGGGGAGCTGTTTTTT	CAWNPRGRQTYTGELFF	-	TRBJ2-2	TRBV30	-
TGTGCCAGCAGCCGGGGACTAGCGGGAGGGGTGGAGACCCAGTACTTC	CASSRGLAGGVETQYF	few	TRBJ2-5	TRBV7-7	TRBD2
TGTGCCTGGCAGGTGGCTTCTGGAAACACCATATATTTT	CAWQVASGNTIYF	few	TRBJ1-3	TRBV30	-
TGTGCCAGCTCACCACCGTCTAGAATTGAGCAGTTCTTC	CASSPPSRIEQFF	few	TRBJ2-1	TRBV18	-
TGTGCCAGCCGAACAGGGAATCGGAAAGATACGCAGTATTTT	CASRTGNRKDTQYF	-	TRBJ2-3	TRBV6-1	-
TGTGCCAGCTCACCCGTCCGCACAGATACGCAGTATTTT	CASSPVRTDTQYF	few	TRBJ2-3	TRBV18	-
TGTGCCAGTAGTATGGAGGGACTGACTAATTCACCCCTCCACTTT	CASSMEGLTNSPLHF	-	TRBJ1-6	TRBV19	-
TGCGCCAGCCGATCCGGATTAGCGGGAGGCCCATCCTACAATGAGCAGTTCTTC	CASRSGLAGGPSYNEQFF	-	TRBJ2-1	TRBV5-1	TRBD2
TGTGCCTGGAGTGTAACGGGGGAAATGAACACTGAAGCTTTCTTT	CAWSVTGEMNTEAFF	-	TRBJ1-1	TRBV30	-
TGTGCCAGCAGTCCCGGACAGGGGGCAGCCGGGGAGCTGTTTTTT	CASSPGQGAAGELFF	few	TRBJ2-2	TRBV7-9	TRBD1